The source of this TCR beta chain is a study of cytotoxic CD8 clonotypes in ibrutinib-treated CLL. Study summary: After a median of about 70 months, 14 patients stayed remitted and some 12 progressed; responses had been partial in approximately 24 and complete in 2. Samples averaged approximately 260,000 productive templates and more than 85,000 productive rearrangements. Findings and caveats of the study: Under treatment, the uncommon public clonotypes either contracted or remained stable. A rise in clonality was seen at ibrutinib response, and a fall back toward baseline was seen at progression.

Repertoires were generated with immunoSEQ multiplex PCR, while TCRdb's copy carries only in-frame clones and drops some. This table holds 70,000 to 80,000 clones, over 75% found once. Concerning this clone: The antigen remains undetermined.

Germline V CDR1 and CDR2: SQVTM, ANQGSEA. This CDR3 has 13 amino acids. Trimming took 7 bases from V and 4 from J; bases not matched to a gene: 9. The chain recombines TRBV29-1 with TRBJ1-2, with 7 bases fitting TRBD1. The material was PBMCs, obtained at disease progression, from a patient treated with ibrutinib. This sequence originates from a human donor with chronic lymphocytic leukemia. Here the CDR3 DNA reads TGCAGCGCCAATCACAGGGGACGCTATGGCTACACCTTC. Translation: CSANHRGRYGYTF.